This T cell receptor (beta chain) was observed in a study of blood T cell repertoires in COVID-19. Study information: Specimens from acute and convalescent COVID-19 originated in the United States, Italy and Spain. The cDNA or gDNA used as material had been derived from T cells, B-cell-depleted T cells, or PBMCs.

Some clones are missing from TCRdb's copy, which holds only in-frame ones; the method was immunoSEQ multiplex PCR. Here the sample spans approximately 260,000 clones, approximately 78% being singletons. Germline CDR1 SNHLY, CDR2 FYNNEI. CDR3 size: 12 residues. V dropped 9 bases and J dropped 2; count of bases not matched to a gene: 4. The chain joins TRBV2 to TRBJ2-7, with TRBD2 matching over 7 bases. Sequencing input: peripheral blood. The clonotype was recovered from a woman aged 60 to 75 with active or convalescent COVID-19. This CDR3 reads CASGGVTYEQYF. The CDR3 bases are TGTGCCAGTGGGGGGGTTACCTACGAGCAGTACTTC.